The clone carrying this TCR beta chain was observed a handful of times. Its matching antigen is unknown. Each CDR3 protein is one row after TCRdb ran MiXCR on the 5' RACE reads. The sample consists of 450,000 to 500,000 distinct CDR3 sequences, roughly 13% of them appearing once. The data stem from a study of identical twins. Study outcomes and limitations: There were fewer insertions in abundant cord blood beta clonotypes, but memory repertoires showed no such pattern. Part of the zero-insertion signal could reflect confounding by invariant MAIT and iNKT cells. Out-of-frame alpha sequences common to twins exhibited an excess of low generation probability. It was out-of-frame TCR alpha sharing in monozygotic twins that models underestimated.

The same sample was also studied in work on yellow fever vaccine responses in identical twins.

Sequencing was done on a sample of CD4+ T cells sorted from blood. The TCR comes from a woman under 30 in good health.

In nucleotides, the CDR3 is TGCAGTGCTAGAGATTTTGCACCAGACAGGGGGTCGTGGGAGACCCAGTACTTC. Amino acids: CSARDFAPDRGSWETQYF. The gene calls are TRBV20-1 and TRBJ2-5; TRBD1 aligns across 9 bases. This CDR3 has 18 residues. The V and J ends lost 0 bases and 5 bases, in that order; junction bases with no gene match: 16. The germline V gene encodes CDR1 DFQATT and CDR2 SNEGSKA (reference sequence).